This passage covers 15 T cell receptor beta chains from one sample sequenced in a study of blood T cell repertoires in COVID-19. Generated by immunoSEQ multiplex PCR, the TCRdb table keeps only in-frame clones and is missing some. The sample includes 50,000 to 55,000 clones, 80% to 90% of them seen just once. Sequencing was carried out using peripheral blood. These receptor sequences come from a man aged 45-65 years with acute or convalescent COVID-19.

The V and J genes are TRBV13 and TRBJ2-1; 11 nucleotides agree with TRBD2. V was clipped by 7 bases and J by 7 bases; unmatched bases: 12. The germline CDR1 and CDR2 sequences are PRHDT and FYEKMQ (reference sequence). The CDR3 has 16 amino acids. This chain's CDR3 is CASTHISGRARNEQFF. CDR3 in DNA: TGTGCCAGCACCCATATTAGCGGGAGGGCCAGGAATGAGCAGTTCTTC.

This clone was detected once. The junction and the germline gene differ at one end; a read error may be behind it. The chain links TRBV19 to TRBJ1-2; 7 nucleotides match TRBD1. Germline CDR1 reads LNHDA; CDR2 reads SQIVND (reference sequence). This CDR3 region has 13 residues. CDR3 residues: CASRDRMGYRYTF. The CDR3 DNA sequence: TGTGCCAGTAGGGACAGGATGGGCTATCGCTACACCTTC.

The sample holds a few counts of this clone. This chain joins TRBV13 and TRBJ1-5; no clear D. CDR3 length: 13 residues. The V gene lost 3 bases and the J gene lost 2 bases, with 5 bases spanning the gap. Germline CDR1 is PRHDT and CDR2 is FYEKMQ (reference sequence). This CDR3 reads CASSLQGNQPQHF. DNA for the CDR3: TGTGCCAGCAGCTTGCAGGGCAATCAGCCCCAGCATTTT.

This sequence joins TRBV24-1 and TRBJ2-3, with D possibly matching TRBD2 (5 bases). Trimming removed 1 base at V and 0 bases at J, with 10 bases between. Germline lookup yields CDR1 KGHDR and CDR2 SFDVKD. This CDR3 region has 16 residues. CDR3 region: CATSDFIRGSTDTQYF. The CDR3 bases are TGTGCCACCAGTGATTTTATTCGGGGTAGCACAGATACGCAGTATTTT.

CDR3 DNA: TGTGCCTGGGGGAAGAAACAGGGGGACTATGGCTACACCTTC. As protein: CAWGKKQGDYGYTF. V usage is TRBV30 and J usage is TRBJ1-2; 8 bases match TRBD1. The CDR3 is 14 amino acids. The V gene's germline CDR1 is GTSNPN and CDR2 SVGIG (reference sequence). Trimming took 5 bases from V and 3 from J; bases not matched to a gene: 8. Complete variable domain (other parts from reference TRBV30 and TRBJ1-2): SQTIHQWPATLVQPVGSPLSLECTVEGTSNPNLYWYRQAAGRGLQLLFYSVGIGQISSEVPQNLSASRPQDRQFILSSKKLLLSDSGFYLCAWGKKQGDYGYTFGSGTRLTVV.

This chain connects TRBV15 to TRBJ2-7; TRBD1 agrees at 10 bases. The CDR3 contains 17 residues. Germline CDR1 and CDR2: LNHNV and YYDKDF (reference sequence). Trimming removed 0 bases from V and 7 bases from J; junction bases left unmatched: 12. The CDR3 DNA is TGTGCCACCAGCAGAGAAGGTACCGGGACAGGGGCGTCAGAGCAGTACTTC. Protein sequence: CATSREGTGTGASEQYF.

The chain links TRBV27 to TRBJ1-5; the match to TRBD1 covers 9 bases. CDR3 length: 16 residues. V lost 3 bases and J lost 4; bases outside the gene matches: 7. Germline CDR1 MNHEY, CDR2 SMNVEV (reference sequence). The CDR3 sequence: CASSFLGQGTNQPQHF. In DNA, the CDR3 is TGTGCCAGCAGTTTCCTCGGACAGGGGACAAATCAGCCCCAGCATTTT.

V and J are TRBV19 and TRBJ1-1, with D tentatively TRBD1 (5 bases). V gave up 7 bases and J gave up 1 base, with 19 bases separating them. The CDR3 runs 16 residues. In germline, CDR1 is LNHDA, CDR2 SQIVND (reference sequence). The CDR3 region is CASNPRAGAPNTEAFF. The CDR3 nucleotides are TGTGCCAGTAACCCCCGGGCTGGGGCCCCGAACACTGAAGCTTTCTTT.

The chain employs TRBV27 and TRBJ2-1, with unresolved D. Trimming took off 2 bases at V and 3 bases at J, with 8 bases between the two ends. The germline V gene encodes CDR1 MNHEY and CDR2 SMNVEV (reference sequence). CDR3 size: 14 residues. The CDR3 DNA is TGTGCCAGCAGTTTAGGCCAGTTCTACAATGAGCAGTTCTTC. This encodes CASSLGQFYNEQFF.

The chain joins TRBV30 to TRBJ1-2, with 7 bases matching TRBD1. The germline V gene has CDR1 GTSNPN and CDR2 SVGIG (reference sequence). The CDR3 totals 11 residues. The ends lost 4 bases at V and 7 bases at J; junction bases unmatched: 3. The CDR3 spells CAWTTGAGYTF. DNA for the CDR3: TGTGCCTGGACAACAGGGGCTGGCTACACCTTC.

The V gene is TRBV13, the J gene TRBJ1-6; tentatively, D is TRBD1 (6 bases). V was trimmed by 5 bases and J by 8 bases, leaving 13 bases between them. Germline assignment: CDR1 PRHDT and CDR2 FYEKMQ (reference sequence). The CDR3 extends over 14 amino acids. The CDR3 region is CASSLGRGDSPLHF. The CDR3 coding sequence is TGTGCCAGCAGCCTTGGCAGGGGTGATTCACCCCTCCACTTT.

The rearrangement links TRBV7-9 to TRBJ2-7; 8 positions match TRBD1. Germline loops: CDR1 SEHNR, CDR2 FQNEAQ (reference sequence). V lost 4 bases and J lost 2; bases outside the gene matches: 7. The CDR3 has 15 residues. CDR3 DNA: TGTGCCAGCAGCTCCAGGACAGGGTTTCCCTACGAGCAGTACTTC. It encodes CASSSRTGFPYEQYF.

V is TRBV6-5 and J is TRBJ1-1; no clear D gene. Germline V lookup: CDR1 MNHEY, CDR2 SVGAGI. The V gene lost 3 bases and the J gene lost 3 bases, with 14 bases spanning the gap. CDR3 length equals 15 residues. The CDR3 is CASSYSRIGDTEAFF. As DNA, the CDR3 is TGTGCCAGCAGTTATTCCCGGATCGGGGACACTGAAGCTTTCTTT.

V is TRBV30 and J is TRBJ1-3; TRBD1 matches 9 bases. CDR1 is GTSNPN, CDR2 SVGIG, per germline (reference sequence). The trim removed 7 bases at V and 4 bases at J, leaving 2 bases unmatched. The CDR3 is 12 residues long. The CDR3: CASDRGGNTIYF. The CDR3 nucleotides are TGTGCCTCGGACAGGGGAGGAAACACCATATATTTT.

This chain joins TRBV10-3 and TRBJ2-3, with D possibly being TRBD2 (6 bases). The V end was cut by 6 bases, the J end by 3 bases, with 7 bases between. The V gene's germline CDR1 is ENHRY and CDR2 SYGVKD. CDR3 length: 12 amino acids. This CDR3 reads CAISGGTDTQYF. CDR3 in DNA: TGTGCCATCAGCGGGGGTACAGATACGCAGTATTTT.